This T cell receptor beta chain was sequenced in a study of blood T cell repertoires in COVID-19. Exposed enrollees encountered a COVID-19 case at some point within 2 weeks before study entry. Profiling relied on immunoSEQ multiplex PCR, and the TCRdb table lists in-frame clones only, not all of them. The data show 190,000 or so clones, 86% seen once. The germline V gene encodes CDR1 DFQATT and CDR2 SNEGSKA (reference sequence). V was cut by 6 bases and J by 6 bases, with 10 bases left in between. The CDR3 consists of 11 residues. About this clone itself: The sample carries other DNA sequences with the same CDR3.

The chain carries TRBV20-1 and TRBJ2-3; a weak D match, TRBD2 (6 bases). Sequenced: PBMCs or T cells enriched from blood (not recorded which). The TCR was taken from a woman younger than 45 who had been exposed to COVID-19. Here the CDR3 DNA reads TGCAGTGCCCCGACTAGGGATACGCAGTATTTT. This gives the protein CSAPTRDTQYF.